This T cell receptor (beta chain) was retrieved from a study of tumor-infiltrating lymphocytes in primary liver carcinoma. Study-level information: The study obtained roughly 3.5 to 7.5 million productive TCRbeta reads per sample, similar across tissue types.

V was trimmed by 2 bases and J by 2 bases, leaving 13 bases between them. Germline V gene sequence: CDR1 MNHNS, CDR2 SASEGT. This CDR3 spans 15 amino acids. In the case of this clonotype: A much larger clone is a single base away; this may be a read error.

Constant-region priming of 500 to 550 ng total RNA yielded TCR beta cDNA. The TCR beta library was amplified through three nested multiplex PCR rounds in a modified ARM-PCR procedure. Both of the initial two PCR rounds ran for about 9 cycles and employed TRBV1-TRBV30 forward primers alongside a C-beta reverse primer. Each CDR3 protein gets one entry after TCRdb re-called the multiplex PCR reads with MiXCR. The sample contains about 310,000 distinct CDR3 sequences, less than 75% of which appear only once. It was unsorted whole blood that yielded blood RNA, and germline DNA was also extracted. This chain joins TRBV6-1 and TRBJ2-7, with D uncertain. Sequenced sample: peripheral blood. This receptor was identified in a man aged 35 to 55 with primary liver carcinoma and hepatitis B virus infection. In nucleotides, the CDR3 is TGTGCCAGCAGTGAATTCCGCGGCAGCACCTACGAGCAGTACTTC. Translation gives CASSEFRGSTYEQYF.